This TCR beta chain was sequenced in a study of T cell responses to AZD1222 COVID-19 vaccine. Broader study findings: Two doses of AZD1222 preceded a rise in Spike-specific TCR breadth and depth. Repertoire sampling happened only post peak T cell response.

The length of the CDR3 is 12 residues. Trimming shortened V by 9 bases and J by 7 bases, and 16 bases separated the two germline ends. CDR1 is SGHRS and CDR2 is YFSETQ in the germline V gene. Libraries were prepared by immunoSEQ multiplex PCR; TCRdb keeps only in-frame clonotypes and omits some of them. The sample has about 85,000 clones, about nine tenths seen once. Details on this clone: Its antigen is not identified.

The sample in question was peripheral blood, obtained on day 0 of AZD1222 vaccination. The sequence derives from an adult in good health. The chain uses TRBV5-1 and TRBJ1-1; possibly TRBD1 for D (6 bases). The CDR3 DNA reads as TGCGCCACCACCGGGGCCAGGGGTGAAGCTTTCTTT. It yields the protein CATTGARGEAFF.